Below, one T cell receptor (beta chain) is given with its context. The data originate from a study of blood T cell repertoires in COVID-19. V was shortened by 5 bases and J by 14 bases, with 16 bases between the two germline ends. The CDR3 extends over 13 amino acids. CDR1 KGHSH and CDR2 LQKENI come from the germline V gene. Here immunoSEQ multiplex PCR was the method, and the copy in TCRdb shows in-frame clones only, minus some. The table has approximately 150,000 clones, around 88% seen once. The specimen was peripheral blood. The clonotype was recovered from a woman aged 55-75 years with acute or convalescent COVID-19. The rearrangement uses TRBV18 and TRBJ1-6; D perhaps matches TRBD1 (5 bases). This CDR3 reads CASSTNQGGSLHF. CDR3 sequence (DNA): TGTGCCAGCTCAACAAATCAGGGAGGCTCCCTCCACTTT.